This TCR beta chain was documented in a study of T cells in Graves' hyperthyroidism and ophthalmopathy. Authors of the study amplified TCR beta CDR3 regions from RNA transcripts. RT-PCR in the first round (using the HTBI primer set) targeted the TCR CDR3. TCRdb reanalysed the multiplex PCR reads using MiXCR and keeps one entry per CDR3 protein. The sample contains approximately 360,000 distinct CDR3 sequences, about 15% of which appear only once. Before ophthalmopathy appeared, progressors gave blood at initial hyperthyroidism diagnosis. Comments on this clonotype: The antigen remains undetermined.

The germline V and J ends were trimmed by 5 bases and 4 bases, with 18 bases remaining between them. The CDR3 has 15 residues. Germline V gives CDR1 SGHTA, CDR2 FQGNSA. Points from the study as a whole: From stable hyperthyroidism, ophthalmopathy was separated by a 13 V-J model. Peripheral blood also featured most of the thyroid clonotypes expanded above 0.001.

This rearrangement joins TRBV7-2 to TRBJ2-7; D might be TRBD2 (5 bases). Sequenced input: blood. The clonotype was recovered from a woman aged 18-29 years with Graves' hyperthyroidism that later progressed to Graves' ophthalmopathy. This CDR3 is CASSQGLEDGYEQYF. CDR3 bases: TGTGCCAGCAGCCAAGGACTCGAGGACGGATACGAGCAGTACTTC.